The T cell receptor beta chain under discussion was sequenced for a study of shared clonotypes between healthy human individuals. General study findings and limits: Estimated clonotype richness was generally higher in naive than memory subsets.

The CDR3 covers 15 residues. Germline V lookup: CDR1 MNHEY, CDR2 SMNVEV (reference sequence). The V and J ends lost 3 bases and 2 bases, in that order; junction bases with no gene match: 4. Ten or more counts support this clone. Its antigen is unknown. The method was immunoSEQ multiplex PCR; TCRdb's version includes in-frame clones alone and lacks a portion of them. The sample carries some 1.1 million clones, around three quarters recorded once. Sequenced sample: memory CD4+ T cells from PBMCs. This sample's subset: CD45RA-negative fraction. The sequence derives from a man aged 18 to 35 in good health. Some clones in this sample may be carry-over from other donors' samples. The V call is TRBV27, the J call TRBJ2-7; 10 nucleotides align to TRBD2. The CDR3: CASSFSLAGAYEQYF. In DNA form, the CDR3 reads TGTGCCAGCAGTTTCAGTCTAGCGGGAGCCTACGAGCAGTACTTC.